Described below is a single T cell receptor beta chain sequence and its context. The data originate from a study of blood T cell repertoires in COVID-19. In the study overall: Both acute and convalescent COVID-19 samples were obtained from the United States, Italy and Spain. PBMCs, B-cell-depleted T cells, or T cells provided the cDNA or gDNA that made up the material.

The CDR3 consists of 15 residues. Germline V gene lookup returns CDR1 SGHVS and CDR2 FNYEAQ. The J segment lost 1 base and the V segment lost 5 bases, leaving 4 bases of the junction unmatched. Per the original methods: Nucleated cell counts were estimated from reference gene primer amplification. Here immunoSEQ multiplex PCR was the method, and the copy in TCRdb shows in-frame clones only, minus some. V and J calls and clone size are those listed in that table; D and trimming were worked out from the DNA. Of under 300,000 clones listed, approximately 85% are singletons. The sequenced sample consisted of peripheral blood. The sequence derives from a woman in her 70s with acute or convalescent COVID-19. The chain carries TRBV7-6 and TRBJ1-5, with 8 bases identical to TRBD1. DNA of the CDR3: TGTGCCAGCAGCGCAGGGGGCAGGAGCAATCAGCCCCAGCATTTT. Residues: CASSAGGRSNQPQHF.